The rows below give T cell receptor beta chains drawn from one sample of a study of OX40 agonist ivuxolimab in advanced cancers. The method was immunoSEQ multiplex PCR; TCRdb's version includes in-frame clones alone and lacks a portion of them. This sample has about 100,000 clones, with about 96% found just once. The specimen comprised CD4+ or CD8+ T cells sorted from blood, sampled in a trial of the OX40 agonist ivuxolimab. The receptors come from an adult with an advanced solid tumor such as melanoma, head and neck, liver or kidney cancer. Both conserved end residues are part of each CDR3. Fields, in order: J gene, V gene, CDR3 protein.

TRBJ2-7 | TRBV7-9 | CASSFDRQGRSLQYF
TRBJ2-5 | TRBV19 | CASRDSLKETQYF
TRBJ1-5 | TRBV6-6 | CASSSTGNGQPQHF
TRBJ1-1 | TRBV2 | CASGTGMEAFF
TRBJ2-1 | TRBV9 | CASSSPGTTQNEQFF
TRBJ2-7 | TRBV27 | CASSLDWASEQYF
TRBJ2-1 | TRBV7-9 | CASSSRGEQFF
TRBJ2-3 | TRBV29-1 | CSVEGQGGADTQYF
TRBJ1-1 | TRBV10-2 | CASSELGAGTEAFF
TRBJ2-1 | TRBV19 | CASISGTGSNEQFF
TRBJ2-7 | TRBV5-1 | CASSFANSGDYEQYF
TRBJ2-7 | TRBV23-1 | CASSQSIGTGGNTGGSGEQYF
TRBJ2-1 | TRBV13 | CASSLVHHNEQFF
TRBJ2-5 | TRBV7-8 | CASREGGGLGETQYF
TRBJ1-2 | TRBV27 | CASSLQGGYGYTF
TRBJ2-5 | TRBV7-2 | CASSLWFAEGGETQYF
TRBJ2-1 | TRBV4-1 | CASSQDSGSYNEQFF
TRBJ1-2 | TRBV6-1 | CASSEVPGAGVDYTF
TRBJ1-4 | TRBV7-6 | CASSWGEKLFF
TRBJ2-1 | TRBV4-2 | CASSQVPLLAGAYNEQFF
TRBJ2-2 | TRBV29-1 | CSALSTGELFF
TRBJ2-7 | TRBV11-2 | CASSFGLTYEQYF
TRBJ2-7 | TRBV19 | CASSPGLAGPPYEQYF
TRBJ1-2 | TRBV28 | CASSPPPGQGYYGYTF
TRBJ2-4 | TRBV15 | CATEGPLAKNIQYF
TRBJ2-1 | TRBV28 | CASSAMGPEAYNEQFF
TRBJ2-1 | TRBV9 | CASSQPGDNEQFF
- | TRBV14 | CASSPGWGYEQYF
TRBJ2-7 | TRBV28 | CASSLDQRLARSEQYF
TRBJ2-2 | TRBV27 | CASSLRDPRGELFF
TRBJ2-7 | TRBV27 | CASSLEGAYEQYF
TRBJ1-4 | TRBV28 | CASSFVEQRFNEKLFF
TRBJ2-7 | TRBV27 | CASSFRGSREQYF
TRBJ1-5 | TRBV21-1 | CASSKGTGNQPQHF
TRBJ2-7 | TRBV6-1 | CASSGQGSYEQYF
TRBJ2-7 | TRBV5-6 | CASSSGMGSSEQYF
TRBJ2-1 | TRBV27 | CASGPFTNEQFF
TRBJ2-1 | TRBV19 | CASSLLGGNEQFF
TRBJ2-1 | TRBV16 | CASSPTYGDEQFF
TRBJ2-1 | TRBV6-1 | CATPSGREGQGEQFF
TRBJ2-7 | TRBV27 | CASCPTGLGDSYEQYF
TRBJ1-5 | TRBV28 | CASSLRDQPQHF
TRBJ1-1 | TRBV19 | CASSHASNTEAFF
TRBJ2-7 | TRBV28 | CASFGRIRYEQYF
TRBJ2-7 | TRBV2 | CASSDRDRGPYEQYF
TRBJ1-1 | TRBV30 | CAWSSGQGNTEAFF
TRBJ2-6 | TRBV2 | CASMGQTAGANVLTF
TRBJ2-7 | TRBV19 | CASSAGGSYEQYF
TRBJ2-1 | TRBV6-6 | CASSLSHANEQFF
TRBJ2-7 | TRBV6-5 | CASSYLEKGYEQYF